This TCR beta chain comes out of a study of blood T cell repertoires in COVID-19. Whole-study context: Some COVID-19 samples were acute and others convalescent; all came from the United States, Italy and Spain.

Between the trimmed V and J ends, which lost 8 bases and 4 bases, there was a span of 12 bases. CDR1 KGHSH and CDR2 LQKENI come from the germline V gene. The CDR3 runs 14 residues. How the authors handled the data: By means of reference gene primer amplification, nucleated cell counts were estimated. The assay was immunoSEQ multiplex PCR, and TCRdb's table has in-frame clones only and misses some. V and J calls and clone size are those listed in that table; D and trimming were worked out from the DNA. The sample carries about 150,000 clones, 87% recorded once. The chain is built from TRBV18 and TRBJ2-6, with D unclear. The receptor's source is a man of 80 years or more with acute or convalescent COVID-19. Sequencing was carried out using peripheral blood. CDR3 DNA sequence: TGTGCCAGCCTCCCTACCGCGGGGGCCAACGTCCTGACTTTC. It yields the protein CASLPTAGANVLTF.